This section outlines one T cell receptor beta chain sequence together with its context. This clone was recorded only once. Its cognate antigen has yet to be identified. The sample holds no much larger clone one base away, and base qualities are not on file. TCRbeta CDR3 regions were amplified from genomic DNA by means of the immunoSEQ Assay, a bias-controlled multiplex PCR. Regarding the original processing steps: Within the assay, amplification of reference gene primers was used to estimate how many nucleated cells each sample contained. Sequence reads were collapsed and filtered to measure the absolute abundance of every unique TCRbeta CDR3 rearrangement. Productive Simpson clonality was computed per sample as the square root of Simpson's diversity index over productive rearrangements. Not all clones reach the TCRdb copy of this immuneACCESS table, which keeps in-frame sequences only. Checked studies attribute under half of the gap to unresolved V genes and leave the rest unexplained. For V, J and clone size, that table is used; D and trimming come from the DNA. The sample contains 220,000 or so clones, 85% to 90% of them found a single time. 10% to 13% of the sample is in the top ten clones.

At one collaborating source in Seattle, patients were enrolled during active infection and were followed longitudinally through the course of disease. Whole blood was collected in K2EDTA tubes by collaborating institutions according to the institutions' own protocols. For TCRbeta analysis, collaborators shipped samples as frozen whole blood, isolated PBMCs, or DNA extracted from either of those sample types. The CDR3 numbers 14 residues from cysteine through phenylalanine. The read is trimmed to its CDR3 DNA, 42 bases read in frame from base 1. V trim: 2 bases; J trim: 5 bases; unmatched bases: 5. From a lookup of the germline V gene, CDR1 and CDR2 are MNHEY and SVGEGT. The sample belongs to a study of blood T cell repertoires in COVID-19 (dated by TCRdb to about 2020). Regarding the study in general: The collaborator samples originated in the United States, Italy and Spain and spanned the acute and convalescent phases of COVID-19. The prospective study material was composed of cDNA or gDNA derived from T cells, B-cell-depleted T cells, or PBMCs. Deeply sampled blood TCRbeta repertoires from subjects exposed to, actively infected with, or recovered from COVID-19 were included in the dataset. The repertoires were released in a freely available public database meant as a resource for research on the immune response to SARS-CoV-2. Samples came from the ongoing ImmuneRACE study (first 160 participants) plus 1,254 subjects from 6 global collaborators. The sample metadata nearly always contained a de-identified subject ID, COVID-19 status, age in years and sex. Where HLA class I and class II types were available, the types were taken from metadata supplied by the sample provider, not from assay-based typing. On the study overall, not on this receptor specifically: How much clinical and demographic metadata was included differed by source and by participant, and the metadata was provided uncurated.

The sequence joins TRBV6-2 or TRBV6-3 to TRBJ2-7; 8 middle bases align to TRBD1. Material: peripheral blood. The TCR was taken from a woman aged 50 to 60 with COVID-19, enrolled during active disease. The CDR3 is CASSYGQGKDEQYF. The nucleotide sequence reads as follows: TGTGCCAGCAGTTACGGACAGGGAAAGGACGAGCAGTACTTC.